Below are 32 T cell receptor beta chains sequenced from a single sample in a study of T cell changes during pregnancy in multiple sclerosis. TCRdb's copy holds only in-frame clones and misses some; the assay was immunoSEQ multiplex PCR. In the table there are fewer than 90,000 clones, approximately 93% of which are singletons. The sample consisted of peripheral blood, taken after pregnancy. Receptors were obtained from a female donor in good health, enrolled as a control in a pregnancy study.

J is TRBJ2-7 and V is TRBV6-5; D uncertain. Trimming cost V 5 bases and J 0 bases, with 8 bases left between them. Germline V CDR1 and CDR2: MNHEY, SVGAGI. CDR3 size: 13 residues. CDR3 DNA sequence: TGTGCCAGCAGTGGTACTCCCTCCTACGAGCAGTACTTC. This sequence encodes CASSGTPSYEQYF.

The chain employs TRBV6-5 and TRBJ2-1; 8 nucleotides agree with TRBD2. The junction had 8 bases not matched to a gene; V was cut back by 5 bases and J by 5 bases. The CDR3 contains 15 residues. Per the germline V gene, CDR1 is MNHEY and CDR2 is SVGAGI. For the CDR3, the DNA is TGTGCCAGCAGTCCCCCAGGACTAGCTCACAATGAGCAGTTCTTC. Its protein is CASSPPGLAHNEQFF.

V is TRBV29-1 and J is TRBJ2-2; 11 bases are a match to TRBD2. This CDR3 has 14 amino acids. V shed 5 bases and J 2 bases; nucleotides not matched to a gene: 1. CDR1 is SQVTM, CDR2 ANQGSEA, per germline. CDR3 protein: CSVRLAGNTGELFF. For the CDR3, the DNA is TGCAGCGTTCGACTAGCGGGAAACACCGGGGAGCTGTTTTTT.

V gene TRBV7-9 combines with J gene TRBJ2-4, with 8 nucleotides matching TRBD2. From germline, CDR1 is SEHNR and CDR2 FQNEAQ (reference sequence). CDR3 length: 16 residues. Unmatched junction bases numbered 7, after V lost 5 bases and J lost 1 base. CDR3: CASSPNSGSAKNIQYF. The CDR3 bases are TGTGCCAGCAGCCCTAACAGCGGGAGTGCCAAAAACATTCAGTACTTC.

The gene calls are TRBV7-9 and TRBJ2-2; the match to TRBD1 covers 7 bases. Germline CDR1 and CDR2: SEHNR and FQNEAQ (reference sequence). The ends lost 3 bases at V and 4 bases at J; junction bases unmatched: 2. This CDR3 spans 14 amino acids. DNA for the CDR3: TGTGCCAGCAGCTTGACAGGGAGCACCGGGGAGCTGTTTTTT. Translating it yields CASSLTGSTGELFF.

The chain employs TRBV11-3 and TRBJ2-7; unclear D gene. The V end lost 4 bases, the J end lost 11 bases, and 6 bases lay between the germline ends. The germline V gene has CDR1 SGHNT and CDR2 YENEEA. This CDR3 comprises 9 residues. CDR3 protein: CASSSQKYF. For the CDR3, the DNA is TGTGCCAGCAGCTCCCAGAAGTACTTC.

The chain employs TRBV6-6 and TRBJ2-7; TRBD2 agrees at 11 bases. With V trimmed by 4 bases and J by 4 bases, 9 bases remained unmatched. CDR3 length: 16 residues. Per germline, CDR1 MNHNY and CDR2 SVGAGI (reference sequence). The CDR3 nucleotides read TGTGCCAGCAGTTCCTCTAGCGGGAGGAGTGTTTACGAGCAGTACTTC. Translating it yields CASSSSSGRSVYEQYF.

This chain connects TRBV9 to TRBJ2-3, with 7 bases lining up with TRBD1. Germline lookup yields CDR1 SGDLS and CDR2 YYNGEE. J was trimmed by 3 bases and V by 0 bases; bases with no gene match: 4. This CDR3 has 15 amino acids. The DNA of the CDR3 is TGTGCCAGCAGCGTAGGAGGGACAGCAACAGATACGCAGTATTTT. This sequence encodes CASSVGGTATDTQYF.

The J gene is TRBJ2-7, the V gene TRBV2; the D gene is possibly TRBD1 (6 bases). Germline lookup yields CDR1 SNHLY and CDR2 FYNNEI. This CDR3 has 15 residues. Trimming stripped 7 bases from V and 1 base from J, with 17 bases between. The CDR3: CASMPWGRGSYEQYF. The DNA of the CDR3 is TGTGCCAGCATGCCGTGGGGCAGGGGTTCCTACGAGCAGTACTTC.

The chain is built from TRBV19 and TRBJ2-7; TRBD2 aligns across 9 bases. The CDR3 loop spans 14 amino acids. Germline loops: CDR1 LNHDA, CDR2 SQIVND (reference sequence). The J segment lost 4 bases and the V segment lost 5 bases, leaving 6 bases of the junction unmatched. The CDR3 DNA is TGTGCCAGTAGTCCCCTAGCGGGGAATTACGAGCAGTACTTC. This sequence encodes CASSPLAGNYEQYF.

This chain connects TRBV2 to TRBJ2-5; D not certain. Between the trimmed V and J ends, which lost 3 bases and 1 base, there was a span of 3 bases. Germline V gene lookup returns CDR1 SNHLY and CDR2 FYNNEI. There are 12 residues in the CDR3. CDR3 sequence: CASSDSQETQYF. The CDR3 bases are TGTGCCAGCAGTGACTCCCAAGAGACCCAGTACTTC.

The J gene is TRBJ2-1, the V gene TRBV7-9, with a possible D match to TRBD1 (5 bases). The CDR3 runs 13 residues. V was pared by 5 bases and J by 6 bases, with 11 bases between. From germline, CDR1 is SEHNR and CDR2 FQNEAQ (reference sequence). This chain's CDR3 is CASSGAYTNEQFF. CDR3 DNA sequence: TGTGCCAGCAGCGGGGCCTATACCAATGAGCAGTTCTTC.

The gene calls are TRBV7-6 and TRBJ2-6; weak D call: TRBD2 (5 bases). V was clipped by 8 bases and J by 0 bases, with 14 bases between them. The CDR3 runs 16 residues. CDR1 and CDR2 from the germline V gene are SGHVS and FNYEAQ. In DNA form, the CDR3 reads TGTGCCAGCTCCGCTAGCCTGCGCTCTGGGGCCAACGTCCTGACTTTC. Protein: CASSASLRSGANVLTF.

The V and J genes are TRBV6-1 and TRBJ1-1, with TRBD1 matching 7 bases. The germline gives CDR1 MNHNS, CDR2 SASEGT. Trimming at V came to 2 bases and at J to 2 bases, leaving 5 bases not matched to a gene. This CDR3 has 15 amino acids. In DNA form, the CDR3 reads TGTGCCAGCAGTGAAAGGGCAGGGGGAAACACTGAAGCTTTCTTT. Translated: CASSERAGGNTEAFF.

This clone has a single count. V gene TRBV28 combines with J gene TRBJ1-4, with TRBD1 as a possible D gene (5 bases). The CDR3 has 14 residues. V lost 3 bases to trimming and J lost 7 bases, with 12 bases between them. CDR1 and CDR2 from the germline V gene are MDHEN and SYDVKM. CDR3 nucleotides: TGTGCCAGCAGTTTGGCGTGGGGGGTTGAAAAACTGTTTTTT. This sequence encodes CASSLAWGVEKLFF.

V usage is TRBV28 and J usage is TRBJ1-1; tentative D call: TRBD1 (6 bases). The CDR3 runs to 15 residues. Germline lookup yields CDR1 MDHEN and CDR2 SYDVKM. The V end was cut by 5 bases, the J end by 3 bases, with 16 bases between. The CDR3 loop is CASSLKQGGHTEAFF. The CDR3 coding sequence is TGTGCCAGCAGTCTCAAACAGGGCGGTCACACTGAAGCTTTCTTT.

The chain links TRBV6-6 to TRBJ1-3; D perhaps matches TRBD1 (6 bases). The CDR3 has 16 amino acids. Trimming left V 6 bases short and J 2 bases short, with 17 bases between. Germline CDR1 is MNHNY and CDR2 is SVGAGI (reference sequence). The CDR3 sequence is CASSHLTGLAGNTIYF. CDR3 DNA: TGTGCCAGCAGCCATCTGACAGGTTTGGCTGGAAACACCATATATTTT.

The chain links TRBV5-4 to TRBJ1-2, with D tentatively TRBD1 (5 bases). The CDR3 covers 14 residues. V lost 0 bases, J lost 6 bases, and 12 bases lay in between. CDR1 SGHNT and CDR2 YYREEE come from the germline V gene (reference sequence). CDR3 residues: CASSLERQGNGYTF. CDR3 in DNA: TGTGCCAGCAGCTTGGAACGGCAGGGTAATGGCTACACCTTC. Supplemented by reference TRBV5-4 and TRBJ1-2, the full variable domain reads ETGVTQSPTHLIKTRGQQVTLRCSSQSGHNTVSWYQQALGQGPQFIFQYYREEENGRGNFPPRFSGLQFPNYSSELNVNALELDDSALYLCASSLERQGNGYTFGSGTRLTVV.

CDR3 nucleotide sequence: TGCGCCAGCAGCTGGTCGAGGACTAGCCCCATCTACGAGCAGTACTTC. This gives the protein CASSWSRTSPIYEQYF. The chain uses TRBV5-1 and TRBJ2-7; 8 bases map to TRBD2. Germline CDR1 is SGHRS and CDR2 is YFSETQ. The CDR3 runs to 16 residues. Unmatched junction bases numbered 11, after V lost 3 bases and J lost 3 bases.

The chain couples TRBV14 to TRBJ2-1; 8 positions match TRBD2. CDR1 is SGHDN, CDR2 FVKESK, per germline. The CDR3 loop spans 16 amino acids. V lost 3 bases and J lost 4; bases outside the gene matches: 8. The CDR3 coding sequence is TGTGCCAGCAGCCATCCGGGAGGGAAAAATTACAATGAGCAGTTCTTC. Translated, it gives CASSHPGGKNYNEQFF.

This clone is a singleton in its sample. The chain has TRBV7-9 and TRBJ2-7; 11 bases fit TRBD2. V lost 5 bases, J lost 2 bases, and 11 bases stayed unmatched. The CDR3 covers 17 residues. Germline values: CDR1 SEHNR, CDR2 FQNEAQ (reference sequence). The CDR3 here is CASSPGPSGRWAYEQYF. The CDR3 coding sequence is TGTGCCAGCAGCCCAGGTCCTAGCGGGAGGTGGGCCTACGAGCAGTACTTC. Full variable domain (remainder filled in from reference TRBV7-9 and TRBJ2-7): DTGVSQNPRHKITKRGQNVTFRCDPISEHNRLYWYRQTLGQGPEFLTYFQNEAQLEKSRLLSDRFSAERPKGSFSTLEIQRTEQGDSAMYLCASSPGPSGRWAYEQYFGPGTRLTVT.

The rearrangement links TRBV11-2 to TRBJ1-1, with 9 bases lining up with TRBD1. J gave up 0 bases and V 3 bases, and 8 bases lay outside the gene matches. The CDR3 runs 17 residues. Germline loops: CDR1 SGHAT, CDR2 FQNNGV. In DNA form, the CDR3 reads TGTGCCAGCAGCTTCTCGTTCCGGGACAGGGTGAACACTGAAGCTTTCTTT. Residues: CASSFSFRDRVNTEAFF.

This clone was recorded a few times. This chain joins TRBV27 and TRBJ1-1, with no clear D. Germline V gene lookup returns CDR1 MNHEY and CDR2 SMNVEV (reference sequence). This CDR3 contains 11 residues. V was shortened by 7 bases and J by 3 bases, with 6 bases between the two germline ends. The CDR3 protein is CASTGYTEAFF. CDR3 sequence (DNA): TGTGCCAGCACCGGGTACACTGAAGCTTTCTTT.

This sequence joins TRBV6-1 and TRBJ2-1; TRBD1 might be the D (5 bases). Germline V gene data show CDR1 as MNHNS and CDR2 as SASEGT. Between the trimmed V and J ends, which lost 1 base and 11 bases, there was a span of 9 bases. This CDR3 has 12 amino acids. CDR3 amino acids: CASSEEGPKQFF. For the CDR3, the DNA is TGTGCCAGCAGTGAAGAGGGGCCCAAGCAGTTCTTC.

The sample holds one count of this clone. The chain links TRBV5-1 to TRBJ1-4; D is possibly TRBD1 (6 bases). This CDR3 contains 15 residues. Germline V lookup: CDR1 SGHRS, CDR2 YFSETQ. V lost 1 base to trimming and J lost 10 bases, with 17 bases between them. DNA for the CDR3: TGCGCCAGCAGCTTGAACGGTCAGGGGCTGTCAAAACTGTTTTTT. It is translated as CASSLNGQGLSKLFF.

This clone came up once. The gene calls are TRBV18 and TRBJ1-2; tentative D call: TRBD1 (6 bases). The ends were cut back, 2 bases at V and 6 bases at J, with 10 bases in the middle. In germline, CDR1 is KGHSH, CDR2 LQKENI. The CDR3 has 13 residues. CDR3 sequence: CASSPDRLNGYTF. DNA for the CDR3: TGTGCCAGCTCACCAGACAGGTTGAATGGCTACACCTTC.

The rearrangement links TRBV10-3 to TRBJ1-5; D gene ambiguous. This CDR3 has 11 residues. Trimming took off 11 bases at V and 6 bases at J, with 11 bases between the two ends. Germline CDR1 reads ENHRY; CDR2 reads SYGVKD. CDR3 DNA: TGTGCCTCGGGTTCGGGTCAGCCCCAGCATTTT. Translation: CASGSGQPQHF.

The gene calls are TRBV23-1 and TRBJ2-7; a possible D gene is TRBD1 (6 bases). TRBV23-1 is noted as an ORF with a role that remains uncertain. The CDR3 extends over 13 amino acids. V dropped 0 bases and J dropped 3 bases, with 6 bases sitting between them. The CDR3 sequence is CASSQSGGYEQYF. The CDR3 nucleotides read TGCGCCAGCAGTCAATCAGGGGGCTACGAGCAGTACTTC.

In regard to this clone: Other DNA sequences of this sample code for an identical CDR3. This chain uses TRBV5-1 with TRBJ2-7; D is possibly TRBD2 (5 bases). The length of the CDR3 is 14 residues. Germline CDR1 SGHRS, CDR2 YFSETQ. With 0 bases removed from V and 0 bases from J, the gap between germline ends came to 7 bases. The CDR3 region has the DNA TGCGCCAGCAGCTTGGAGGCGGGCTCCTACGAGCAGTACTTC. Its translation: CASSLEAGSYEQYF.

J is TRBJ2-3 and V is TRBV30; possibly TRBD2 for D (7 bases). CDR3 length: 15 amino acids. Germline-derived CDR1 and CDR2 are GTSNPN and SVGIG (reference sequence). The V end was cut by 0 bases, the J end by 3 bases, with 13 bases between. The CDR3 here is CAWSVEGGGTDTQYF. As DNA, the CDR3 is TGTGCCTGGAGTGTAGAGGGGGGAGGGACAGATACGCAGTATTTT.

The chain has TRBV18 and TRBJ2-1; D might be TRBD2 (5 bases). CDR1 KGHSH and CDR2 LQKENI come from the germline V gene. The CDR3 loop spans 13 amino acids. Trimming removed 0 bases at V and 5 bases at J, with 5 bases between. This chain's CDR3 is CASSPPGNNEQFF. CDR3 coding DNA: TGTGCCAGCTCACCACCCGGGAACAATGAGCAGTTCTTC.

The chain combines TRBV28 with TRBJ2-3; the match to TRBD2 covers 8 bases. V was clipped by 6 bases and J by 0 bases; unmatched bases: 5. The germline CDR1 and CDR2 sequences are MDHEN and SYDVKM. CDR3 length: 15 residues. CDR3 region: CASRDLAGSTDTQYF. CDR3 in DNA: TGTGCCAGCAGGGATTTAGCGGGAAGCACAGATACGCAGTATTTT.